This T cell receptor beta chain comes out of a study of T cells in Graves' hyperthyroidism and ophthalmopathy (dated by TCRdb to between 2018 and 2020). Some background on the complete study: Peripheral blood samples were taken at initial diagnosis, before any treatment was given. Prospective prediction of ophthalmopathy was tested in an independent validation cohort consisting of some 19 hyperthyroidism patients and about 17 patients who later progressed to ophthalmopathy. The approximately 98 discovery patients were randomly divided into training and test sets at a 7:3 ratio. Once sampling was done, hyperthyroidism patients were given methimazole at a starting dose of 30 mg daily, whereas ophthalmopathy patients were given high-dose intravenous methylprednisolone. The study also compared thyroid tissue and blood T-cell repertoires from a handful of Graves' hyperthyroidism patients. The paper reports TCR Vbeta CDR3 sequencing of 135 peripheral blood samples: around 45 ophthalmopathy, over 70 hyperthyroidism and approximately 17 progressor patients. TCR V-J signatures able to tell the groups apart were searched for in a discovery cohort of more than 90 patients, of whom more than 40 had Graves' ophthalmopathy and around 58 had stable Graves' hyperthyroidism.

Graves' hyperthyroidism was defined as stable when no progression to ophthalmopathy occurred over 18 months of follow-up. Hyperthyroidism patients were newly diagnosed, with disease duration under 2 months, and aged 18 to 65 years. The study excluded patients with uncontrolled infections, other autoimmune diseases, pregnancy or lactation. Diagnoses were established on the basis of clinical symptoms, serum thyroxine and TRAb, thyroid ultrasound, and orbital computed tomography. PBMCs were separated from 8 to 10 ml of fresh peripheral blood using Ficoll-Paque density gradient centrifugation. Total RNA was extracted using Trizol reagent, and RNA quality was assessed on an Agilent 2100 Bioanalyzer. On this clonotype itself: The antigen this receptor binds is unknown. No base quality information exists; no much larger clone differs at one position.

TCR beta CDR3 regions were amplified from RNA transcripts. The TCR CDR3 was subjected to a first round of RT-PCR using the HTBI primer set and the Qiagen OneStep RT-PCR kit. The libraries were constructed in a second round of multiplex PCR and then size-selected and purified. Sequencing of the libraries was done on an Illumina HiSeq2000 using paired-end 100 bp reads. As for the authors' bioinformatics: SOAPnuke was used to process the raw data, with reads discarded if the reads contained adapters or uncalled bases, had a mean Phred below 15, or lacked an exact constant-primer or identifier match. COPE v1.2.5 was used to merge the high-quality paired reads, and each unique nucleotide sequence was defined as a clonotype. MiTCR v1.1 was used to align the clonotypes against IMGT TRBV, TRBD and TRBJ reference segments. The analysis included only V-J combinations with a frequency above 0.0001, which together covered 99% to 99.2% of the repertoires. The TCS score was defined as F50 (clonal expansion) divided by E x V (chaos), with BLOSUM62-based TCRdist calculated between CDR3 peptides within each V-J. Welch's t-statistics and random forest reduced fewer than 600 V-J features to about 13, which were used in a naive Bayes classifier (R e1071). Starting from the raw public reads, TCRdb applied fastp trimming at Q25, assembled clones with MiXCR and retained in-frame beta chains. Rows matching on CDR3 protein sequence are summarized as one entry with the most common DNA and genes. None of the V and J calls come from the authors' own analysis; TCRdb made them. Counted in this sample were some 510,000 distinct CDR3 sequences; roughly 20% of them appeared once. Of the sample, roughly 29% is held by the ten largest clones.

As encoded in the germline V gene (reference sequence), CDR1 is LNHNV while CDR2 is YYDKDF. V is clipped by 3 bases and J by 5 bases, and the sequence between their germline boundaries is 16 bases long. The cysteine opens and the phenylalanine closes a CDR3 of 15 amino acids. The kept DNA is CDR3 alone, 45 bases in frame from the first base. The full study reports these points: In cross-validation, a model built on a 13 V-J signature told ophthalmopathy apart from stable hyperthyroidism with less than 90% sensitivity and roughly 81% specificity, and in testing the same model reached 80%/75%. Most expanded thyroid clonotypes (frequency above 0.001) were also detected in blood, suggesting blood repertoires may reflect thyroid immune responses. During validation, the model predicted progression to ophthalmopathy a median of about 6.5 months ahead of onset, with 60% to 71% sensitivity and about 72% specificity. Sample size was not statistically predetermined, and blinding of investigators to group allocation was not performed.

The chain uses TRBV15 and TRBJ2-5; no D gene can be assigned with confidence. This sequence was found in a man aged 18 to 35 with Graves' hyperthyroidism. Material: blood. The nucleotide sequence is TGTGCCACCAGCAGGACTTCCGTTGGCGCGGAGACCCAGTACTTC. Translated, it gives CATSRTSVGAETQYF.